This entry is about one T cell receptor beta chain. After removal of 3 bases from V and 8 bases from J, the junction contained 6 bases not matched to a gene. The CDR3 loop spans 13 amino acids. Germline CDR1 SGHDN, CDR2 FVKESK. The method was immunoSEQ multiplex PCR; TCRdb's version includes in-frame clones alone and lacks a portion of them. The sample shows tens of thousands of clones, approximately 95% of them seen only once. The data stem from a study of technical replicates of blood from several donors. Sequences were obtained from T cells isolated from PBMCs. This clonotype was obtained from a human donor in good health. J is TRBJ1-1 and V is TRBV14; 7 bases are a match to TRBD1. CDR3 sequence (DNA): TGTGCCAGCAGCCACCGGGACAGCTGGGAAGCTTTCTTT. Translating gives CASSHRDSWEAFF.